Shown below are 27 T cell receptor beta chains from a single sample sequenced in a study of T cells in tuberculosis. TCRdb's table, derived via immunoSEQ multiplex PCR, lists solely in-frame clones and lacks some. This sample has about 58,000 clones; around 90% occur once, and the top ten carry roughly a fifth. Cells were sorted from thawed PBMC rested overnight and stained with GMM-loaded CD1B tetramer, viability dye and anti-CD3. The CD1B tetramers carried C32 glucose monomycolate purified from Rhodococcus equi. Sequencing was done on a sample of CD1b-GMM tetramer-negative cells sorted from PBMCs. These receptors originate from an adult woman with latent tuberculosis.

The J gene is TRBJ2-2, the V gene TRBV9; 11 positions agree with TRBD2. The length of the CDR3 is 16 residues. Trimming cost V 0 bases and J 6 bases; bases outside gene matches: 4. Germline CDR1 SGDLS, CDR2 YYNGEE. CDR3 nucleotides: TGTGCCAGCAGCGTAGAACTAGCGGGAGTAGCCGGGGAGCTGTTTTTT. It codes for CASSVELAGVAGELFF.

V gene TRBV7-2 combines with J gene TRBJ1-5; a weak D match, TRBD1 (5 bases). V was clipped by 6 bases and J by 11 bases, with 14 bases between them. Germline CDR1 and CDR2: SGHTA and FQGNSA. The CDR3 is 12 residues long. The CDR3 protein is CASSQGPWAQHF. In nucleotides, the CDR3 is TGTGCCAGCAGTCAGGGTCCATGGGCCCAGCATTTT.

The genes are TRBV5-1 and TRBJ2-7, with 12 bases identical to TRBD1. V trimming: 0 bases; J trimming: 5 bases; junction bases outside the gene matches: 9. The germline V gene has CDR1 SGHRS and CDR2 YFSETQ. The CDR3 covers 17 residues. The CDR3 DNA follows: TGCGCCAGCAGCTTGGCCGGGACAGGGGGCATTTCAGACGAGCAGTACTTC. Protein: CASSLAGTGGISDEQYF.

CDR3 protein: CASSTSTGLAGGRWELFF. Here the CDR3 DNA reads TGTGCCAGCAGTACCTCCACGGGACTAGCGGGGGGGCGCTGGGAGCTGTTTTTT. The chain recombines TRBV27 with TRBJ2-2; 16 bases map to TRBD2. Germline loops: CDR1 MNHEY, CDR2 SMNVEV (reference sequence). The V gene end was trimmed by 5 bases and the J gene end by 9 bases; junction bases not matched to a gene: 12. The CDR3 length is 18 residues.

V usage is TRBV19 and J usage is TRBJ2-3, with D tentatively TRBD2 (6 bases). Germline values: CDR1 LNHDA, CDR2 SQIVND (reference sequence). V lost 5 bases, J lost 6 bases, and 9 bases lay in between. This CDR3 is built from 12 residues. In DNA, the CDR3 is TGTGCCAGTAGTGGGGGGTCGGATACGCAGTATTTT. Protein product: CASSGGSDTQYF.

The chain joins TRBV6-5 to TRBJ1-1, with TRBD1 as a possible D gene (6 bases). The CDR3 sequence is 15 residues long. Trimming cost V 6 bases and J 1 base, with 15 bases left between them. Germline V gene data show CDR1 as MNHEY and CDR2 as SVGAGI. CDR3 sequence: CASRKQGSSNTEAFF. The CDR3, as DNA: TGTGCCAGCAGGAAACAGGGCTCCTCGAACACTGAAGCTTTCTTT.

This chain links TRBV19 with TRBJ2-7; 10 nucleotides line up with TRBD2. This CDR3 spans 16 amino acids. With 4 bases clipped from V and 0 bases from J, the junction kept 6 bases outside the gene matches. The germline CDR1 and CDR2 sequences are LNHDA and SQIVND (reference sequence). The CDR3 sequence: CASSKLAGVLSYEQYF. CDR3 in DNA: TGTGCCAGTAGTAAGCTAGCGGGAGTCCTCTCCTACGAGCAGTACTTC.

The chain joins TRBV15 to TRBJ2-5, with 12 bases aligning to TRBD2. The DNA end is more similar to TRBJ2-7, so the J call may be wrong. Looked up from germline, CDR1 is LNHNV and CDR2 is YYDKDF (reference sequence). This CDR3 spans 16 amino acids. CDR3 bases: TGTGCCACCAGCAGGGGCCTAGCGGGAGGGCCACGCGAGCAGTACTTC. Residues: CATSRGLAGGPREQYF.

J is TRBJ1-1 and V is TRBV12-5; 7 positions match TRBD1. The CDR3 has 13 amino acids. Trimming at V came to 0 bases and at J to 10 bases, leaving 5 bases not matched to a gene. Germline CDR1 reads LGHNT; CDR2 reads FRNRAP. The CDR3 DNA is TGTGCTAGTGGTTTGGTTTTGGGACAGTCAGCTTTCTTT. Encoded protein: CASGLVLGQSAFF.

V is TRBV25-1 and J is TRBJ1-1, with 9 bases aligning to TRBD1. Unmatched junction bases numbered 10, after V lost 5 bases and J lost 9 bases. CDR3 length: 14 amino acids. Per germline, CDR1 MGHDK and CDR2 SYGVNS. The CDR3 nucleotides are TGTGCCAGCAGTCCTACAGGGGGCAAAGAACAAGCTTTCTTT. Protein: CASSPTGGKEQAFF. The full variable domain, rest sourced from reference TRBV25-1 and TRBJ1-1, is EADIYQTPRYLVIGTGKKITLECSQTMGHDKMYWYQQDPGMELHLIHYSYGVNSTEKGDLSSESTVSRIRTEHFPLTLESARPSHTSQYLCASSPTGGKEQAFFGQGTRLTVV.

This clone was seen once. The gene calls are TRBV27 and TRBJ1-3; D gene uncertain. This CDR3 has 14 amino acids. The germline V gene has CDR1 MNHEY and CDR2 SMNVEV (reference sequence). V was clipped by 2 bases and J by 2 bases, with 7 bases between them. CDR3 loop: CASSLNGAGNTIYF. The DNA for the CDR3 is TGTGCCAGCAGTTTAAACGGGGCTGGAAACACCATATATTTT.

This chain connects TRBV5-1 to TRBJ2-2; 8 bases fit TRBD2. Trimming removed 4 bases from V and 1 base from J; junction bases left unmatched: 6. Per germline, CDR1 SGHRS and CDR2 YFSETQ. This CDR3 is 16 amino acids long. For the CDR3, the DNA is TGCGCCAGCAGCCGCACAGCGGGGGAGAACACCGGGGAGCTGTTTTTT. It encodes CASSRTAGENTGELFF.

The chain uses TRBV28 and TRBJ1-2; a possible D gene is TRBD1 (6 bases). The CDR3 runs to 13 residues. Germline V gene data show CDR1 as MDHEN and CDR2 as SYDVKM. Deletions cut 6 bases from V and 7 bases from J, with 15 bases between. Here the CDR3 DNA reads TGTGCCAGCAGGGGGGCCAGCTATAGTGGCTACACCTTC. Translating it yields CASRGASYSGYTF.

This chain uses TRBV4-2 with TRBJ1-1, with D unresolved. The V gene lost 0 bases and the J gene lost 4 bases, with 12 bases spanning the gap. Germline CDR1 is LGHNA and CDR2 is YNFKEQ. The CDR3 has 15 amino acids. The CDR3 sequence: CASSQEAAMGTEAFF. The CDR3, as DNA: TGTGCCAGCAGCCAAGAAGCGGCGATGGGCACTGAAGCTTTCTTT.

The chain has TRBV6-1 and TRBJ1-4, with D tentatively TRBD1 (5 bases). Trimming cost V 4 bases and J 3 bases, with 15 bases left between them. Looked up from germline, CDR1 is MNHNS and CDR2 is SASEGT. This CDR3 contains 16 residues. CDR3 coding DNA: TGTGCCAGCAGTGTTATTATGGGGCAGGCTAATGAAAAACTGTTTTTT. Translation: CASSVIMGQANEKLFF.

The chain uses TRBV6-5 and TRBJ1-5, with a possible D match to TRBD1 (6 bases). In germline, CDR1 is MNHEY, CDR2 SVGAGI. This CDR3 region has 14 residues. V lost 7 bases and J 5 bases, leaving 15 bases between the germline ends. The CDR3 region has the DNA TGTGCCAGCAACCTTTACCAGGGGTATCAGCCCCAGCATTTT. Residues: CASNLYQGYQPQHF.

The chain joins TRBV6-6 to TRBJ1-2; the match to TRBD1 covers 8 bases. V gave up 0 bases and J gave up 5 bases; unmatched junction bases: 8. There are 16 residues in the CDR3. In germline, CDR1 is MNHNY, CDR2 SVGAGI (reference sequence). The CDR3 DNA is TGTGCCAGCAGTTACTCAACAGGGGGGGACTCATATGGCTACACCTTC. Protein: CASSYSTGGDSYGYTF.

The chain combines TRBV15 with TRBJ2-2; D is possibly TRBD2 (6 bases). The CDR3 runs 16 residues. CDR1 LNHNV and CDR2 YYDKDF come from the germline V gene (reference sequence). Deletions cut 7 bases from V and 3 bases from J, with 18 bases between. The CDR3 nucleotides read TGTGCCACCACAACTCTGCCGGGACTCGACACCGGGGAGCTGTTTTTT. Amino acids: CATTTLPGLDTGELFF.

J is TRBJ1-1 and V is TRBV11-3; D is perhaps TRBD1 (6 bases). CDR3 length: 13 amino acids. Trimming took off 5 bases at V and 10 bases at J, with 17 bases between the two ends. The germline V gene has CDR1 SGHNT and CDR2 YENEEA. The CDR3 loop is CASSATQGHGAFF. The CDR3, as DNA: TGTGCCAGCAGCGCCACTCAGGGGCACGGAGCTTTCTTT.

The DNA for the CDR3 is TGTGCCAGCAGCTCACCTTCCGGGTTGAAGCGGGGGGGCAGGGATACGCAGTATTTT. Translating gives CASSSPSGLKRGGRDTQYF. V and J are TRBV7-3 and TRBJ2-3, with TRBD2 identical over 10 bases. The J segment lost 6 bases and the V segment lost 4 bases, leaving 19 bases of the junction unmatched. The CDR3 is made up of 19 amino acids. The germline V gene encodes CDR1 SGHTA and CDR2 FQGTGA.

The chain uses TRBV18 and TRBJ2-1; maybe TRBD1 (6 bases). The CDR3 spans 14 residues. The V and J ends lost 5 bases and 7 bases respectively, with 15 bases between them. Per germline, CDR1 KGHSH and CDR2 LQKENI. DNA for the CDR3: TGTGCCAGCTCATGGGCGGGCCAGGGGAATGAGCAGTTCTTC. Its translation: CASSWAGQGNEQFF.

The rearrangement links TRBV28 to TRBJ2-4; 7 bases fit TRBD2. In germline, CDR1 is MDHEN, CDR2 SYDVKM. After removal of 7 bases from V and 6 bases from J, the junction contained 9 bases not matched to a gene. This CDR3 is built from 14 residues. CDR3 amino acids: CASKSGAAGNIQYF. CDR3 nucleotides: TGTGCCAGCAAGAGCGGGGCGGCGGGAAACATTCAGTACTTC.

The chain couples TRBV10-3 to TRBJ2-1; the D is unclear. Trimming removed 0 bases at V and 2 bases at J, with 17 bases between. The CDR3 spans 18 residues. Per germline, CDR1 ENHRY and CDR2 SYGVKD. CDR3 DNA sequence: TGTGCCATCAGTGAGTCATATCCATATAAACACCCCTACAATGAGCAGTTCTTC. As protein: CAISESYPYKHPYNEQFF.

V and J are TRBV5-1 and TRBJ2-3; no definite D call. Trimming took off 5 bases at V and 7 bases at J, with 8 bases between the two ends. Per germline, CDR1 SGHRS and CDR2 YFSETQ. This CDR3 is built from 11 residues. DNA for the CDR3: TGCGCCAGCAGTATTAGCCATACGCAGTATTTT. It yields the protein CASSISHTQYF.

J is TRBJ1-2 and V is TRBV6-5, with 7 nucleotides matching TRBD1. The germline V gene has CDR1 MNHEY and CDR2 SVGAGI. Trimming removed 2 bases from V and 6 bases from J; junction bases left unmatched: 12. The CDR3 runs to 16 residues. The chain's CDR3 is CASSYDLWTGTDGYTF. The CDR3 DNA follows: TGTGCCAGCAGTTACGACCTTTGGACCGGGACAGATGGCTACACCTTC.

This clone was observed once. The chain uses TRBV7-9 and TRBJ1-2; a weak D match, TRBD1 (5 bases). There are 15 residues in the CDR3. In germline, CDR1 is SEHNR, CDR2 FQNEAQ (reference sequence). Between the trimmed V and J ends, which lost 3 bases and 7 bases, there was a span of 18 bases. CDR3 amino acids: CASSFSASGGSGYTF. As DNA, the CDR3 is TGTGCCAGCAGCTTCTCGGCCTCCGGGGGAAGTGGCTACACCTTC.

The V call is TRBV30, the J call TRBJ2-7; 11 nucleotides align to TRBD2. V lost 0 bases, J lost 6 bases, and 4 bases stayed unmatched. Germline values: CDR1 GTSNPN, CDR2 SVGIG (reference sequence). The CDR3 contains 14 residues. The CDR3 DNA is TGTGCCTGGAGTGTACTAGCGGGAGTAAGCGAGCAGTACTTC. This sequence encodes CAWSVLAGVSEQYF. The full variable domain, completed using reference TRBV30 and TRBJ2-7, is SQTIHQWPATLVQPVGSPLSLECTVEGTSNPNLYWYRQAAGRGLQLLFYSVGIGQISSEVPQNLSASRPQDRQFILSSKKLLLSDSGFYLCAWSVLAGVSEQYFGPGTRLTVT.